Below are 18 T cell receptor beta chains sequenced from a single sample in a study of ipilimumab plus nivolumab after autologous stem cell transplantation. Sequencing was performed with immunoSEQ multiplex PCR; in TCRdb, only in-frame clones are kept and a portion is missing. The table lists about 47,000 clones, over 75% of them singletons. The sample here was PBMCs, taken in a trial of ipilimumab plus nivolumab as post-transplant consolidation. These receptors were taken from a male donor with multiple myeloma.

The chain combines TRBV16 with TRBJ1-5, with D unresolved. The germline V gene encodes CDR1 KGHSY and CDR2 FQNENV. V was cut by 5 bases and J by 6 bases, with 11 bases left in between. The CDR3 runs 13 residues. CDR3 nucleotides: TGTGCCAGCAGCGGGGTGCTGGGTCAGCCCCAGCATTTT. Translated: CASSGVLGQPQHF.

J is TRBJ1-1 and V is TRBV7-2; the D gene is possibly TRBD1 (5 bases). The germline gives CDR1 SGHTA, CDR2 FQGNSA. Trimming took off 2 bases at V and 7 bases at J, with 11 bases between the two ends. The CDR3 spans 13 residues. CDR3 in amino acids: CASSLYGGVEAFF. CDR3 nucleotides: TGTGCCAGCAGCTTATACGGGGGGGTTGAAGCTTTCTTT.

The chain carries TRBV7-9 and TRBJ2-2; D is undetermined. Germline V lookup: CDR1 SEHNR, CDR2 FQNEAQ (reference sequence). CDR3 length: 13 residues. V lost 7 bases, J lost 6 bases, and 12 bases lay in between. The CDR3 DNA reads as TGTGCCAGCAACGCCGGAACCGCCGGGGAGCTGTTTTTT. It encodes CASNAGTAGELFF.

This clone was detected only once. This chain links TRBV6-5 with TRBJ2-5; D possibly corresponds to TRBD1 (6 bases). V was clipped by 6 bases and J by 3 bases, with 11 bases between them. The CDR3 consists of 13 residues. Germline V CDR1 and CDR2: MNHEY, SVGAGI. The chain's CDR3 is CASRGGLEETQYF. CDR3 nucleotide sequence: TGTGCCAGCAGAGGGGGTCTTGAAGAGACCCAGTACTTC.

The chain recombines TRBV7-2 with TRBJ2-7; 7 bases are shared with TRBD2. The CDR3 consists of 14 residues. The germline V gene encodes CDR1 SGHTA and CDR2 FQGNSA. The V gene end was trimmed by 4 bases and the J gene end by 5 bases; junction bases not matched to a gene: 8. This CDR3 is CASSSGEGPNEQYF. In nucleotides, the CDR3 is TGTGCCAGCAGCTCCGGGGAGGGGCCCAACGAGCAGTACTTC.

This clone was recorded once. This chain joins TRBV2 and TRBJ1-2, with 7 bases identical to TRBD1. The junction had 1 base not matched to a gene; V was cut back by 6 bases and J by 0 bases. Germline loops: CDR1 SNHLY, CDR2 FYNNEI. The CDR3 loop spans 13 amino acids. The CDR3 nucleotides read TGTGCCAGCAGGGGACAGACTAACTATGGCTACACCTTC. Encoded protein: CASRGQTNYGYTF.

The chain is built from TRBV7-3 and TRBJ2-3; 9 nucleotides align to TRBD2. The CDR3 has 15 amino acids. The germline gives CDR1 SGHTA, CDR2 FQGTGA. V gave up 0 bases and J gave up 6 bases; unmatched junction bases: 4. The CDR3, as DNA: TGTGCCAGCAGCTTAACGGGCGGGGGGGCGGATACGCAGTATTTT. Translation: CASSLTGGGADTQYF.

This clone was observed a few times. The rearrangement links TRBV18 to TRBJ2-7; D unclear. This CDR3 comprises 13 residues. V was trimmed by 5 bases and J by 0 bases, leaving 8 bases between them. The germline V gene encodes CDR1 KGHSH and CDR2 LQKENI. CDR3 sequence: CASSSDGSYEQYF. As DNA, the CDR3 is TGTGCCAGCTCAAGCGACGGCTCCTACGAGCAGTACTTC.

The rearrangement uses TRBV6-5 and TRBJ2-1, with a tentative D call TRBD1 (5 bases). V was pared by 6 bases and J by 15 bases, with 21 bases between. The length of the CDR3 is 13 residues. CDR1 and CDR2 from the germline V gene are MNHEY and SVGAGI. The CDR3 sequence is CASSPPPRDRRFF. Written as DNA, the CDR3 is TGTGCCAGCAGCCCGCCACCCAGGGATAGACGGTTCTTC.

The genes are TRBV18 and TRBJ2-7, with TRBD2 as a possible D gene (6 bases). V lost 0 bases, J lost 0 bases, and 12 bases lay in between. Germline CDR1 reads KGHSH; CDR2 reads LQKENI. CDR3 size: 16 residues. The chain's CDR3 is CASSPPTGSDSYEQYF. The CDR3 DNA reads as TGTGCCAGCTCACCACCAACCGGGAGCGACTCCTACGAGCAGTACTTC.

The rearrangement joins TRBV4-1 to TRBJ2-7; 10 bases align to TRBD1. J gave up 6 bases and V 4 bases, and 9 bases lay outside the gene matches. This CDR3 comprises 15 residues. Germline CDR1 and CDR2: MGHRA and YSYEKL. CDR3 residues: CASSRQLTGGLEQYF. The CDR3 nucleotides read TGCGCCAGCAGCCGACAACTGACAGGGGGCCTCGAGCAGTACTTC.

J is TRBJ2-7 and V is TRBV6-5; 8 bases are shared with TRBD1. CDR3 length equals 15 residues. The V gene's germline CDR1 is MNHEY and CDR2 SVGAGI. Losses at the gene ends were 5 bases for V and 3 bases for J; bases not matched to a gene: 9. DNA for the CDR3: TGTGCCAGCAGTACCAGGACAGGGTTCGACTACGAGCAGTACTTC. It encodes CASSTRTGFDYEQYF.

This clone came up once. The gene calls are TRBV7-6 and TRBJ2-7, with 7 bases matching TRBD2. The CDR3 spans 14 residues. The germline CDR1 and CDR2 sequences are SGHVS and FNYEAQ. V was clipped by 5 bases and J by 4 bases; unmatched bases: 8. CDR3 sequence: CASSADWEGYEQYF. The CDR3 DNA follows: TGTGCCAGCAGCGCCGACTGGGAGGGGTACGAGCAGTACTTC.

This sequence joins TRBV9 and TRBJ2-1, with 10 bases fitting TRBD1. V lost 3 bases to trimming and J lost 4 bases; unmatched junction nucleotides: 4. The CDR3 covers 15 residues. Per germline, CDR1 SGDLS and CDR2 YYNGEE. The CDR3 protein is CASSGTGGFYNEQFF. Written as DNA, the CDR3 is TGTGCCAGCAGCGGGACAGGGGGGTTTTACAATGAGCAGTTCTTC.

The rearrangement uses TRBV29-1 and TRBJ2-5, with D perhaps matching TRBD1 (5 bases). The V end was cut by 4 bases, the J end by 1 base, with 13 bases between. The CDR3 is 14 residues long. Germline V CDR1 and CDR2: SQVTM, ANQGSEA. Here the CDR3 DNA reads TGCAGCGTTGGATGGGGCGGCCCCCAAGAGACCCAGTACTTC. As protein: CSVGWGGPQETQYF.

This clone has only one observation. The junction does not match germline at one end; this may be a read error. The gene calls are TRBV4-2 and TRBJ2-3; TRBD2 aligns across 7 bases. From germline, CDR1 is LGHNA and CDR2 YNFKEQ. This CDR3 is built from 16 residues. The CDR3, as DNA: TGTGCCGGCAGCCAAGATTTAGCGGGTAGCACAGATACGCAGTATTTT. This codes for CAGSQDLAGSTDTQYF.

CDR3 nucleotide sequence: TGTGCCAGCTCACTAGTCGCCAATGAAAAACTGTTTTTT. It is translated as CASSLVANEKLFF. The rearrangement uses TRBV18 and TRBJ1-4; D gene uncertain. The V gene's germline CDR1 is KGHSH and CDR2 LQKENI. Trimming removed 4 bases from V and 5 bases from J, with 8 bases in between. The CDR3 is 13 residues long.

V usage is TRBV5-4 and J usage is TRBJ2-3; no clear D gene. The germline gives CDR1 SGHNT, CDR2 YYREEE (reference sequence). The CDR3 length is 16 residues. Between the trimmed V and J ends, which lost 3 bases and 0 bases, there was a span of 14 bases. The CDR3: CASSSGRSTSTDTQYF. CDR3 DNA sequence: TGTGCCAGCAGCTCCGGCAGGTCAACTAGCACAGATACGCAGTATTTT.